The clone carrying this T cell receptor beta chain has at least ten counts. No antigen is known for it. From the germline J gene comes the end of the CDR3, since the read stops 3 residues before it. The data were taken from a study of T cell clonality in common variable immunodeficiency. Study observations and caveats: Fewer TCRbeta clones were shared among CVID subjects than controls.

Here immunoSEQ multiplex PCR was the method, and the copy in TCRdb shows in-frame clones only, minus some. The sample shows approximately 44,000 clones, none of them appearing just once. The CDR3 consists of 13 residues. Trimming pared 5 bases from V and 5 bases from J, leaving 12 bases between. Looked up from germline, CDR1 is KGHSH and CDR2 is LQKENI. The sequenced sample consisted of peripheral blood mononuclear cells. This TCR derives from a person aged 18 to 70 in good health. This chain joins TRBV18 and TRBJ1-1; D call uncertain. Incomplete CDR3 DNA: TGTGCCAGCTCAGCGGCGGGAGAGACTGAA. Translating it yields CASSAAGETE. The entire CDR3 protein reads CASSAAGETEAFF.